This TCR beta chain was identified during a study of blood T cell repertoires in COVID-19 (dated by TCRdb to 2018 to 2020). For the study in its entirety: The collaborator samples originated in the United States, Italy and Spain and spanned the acute and convalescent phases of COVID-19. The material from the prospective study consisted of cDNA or gDNA derived from T cells, B-cell-depleted T cells, or PBMCs. The samples were drawn from two sources: the first 160 participants of the ongoing ImmuneRACE study, and about 1,300 subjects contributed by 6 global collaborators. Sample metadata almost always included a de-identified subject ID, COVID-19 status, age in years and sex. The repertoires were made available in a free public database intended to serve as a resource for research on the immune response to SARS-CoV-2. Where available, HLA class I and class II types were obtained from metadata supplied by the sample provider rather than from assay-based typing. Deeply sampled blood TCRbeta repertoires from subjects exposed to, actively infected with, or recovered from COVID-19 were included in the dataset. General study outcomes and caveats: How much clinical and demographic metadata was included differed by source and by participant, and the metadata was provided uncurated.

Details on this clone: Its antigen target is currently unknown. Base-call qualities are not available, and no considerably larger clone is one nucleotide away.

Whole blood was collected in K2EDTA tubes by collaborating institutions according to the institutions' own protocols. For TCRbeta analysis, collaborator samples were shipped as frozen whole blood, as isolated PBMCs, or as DNA extracted from either sample type. TCRbeta CDR3 regions were amplified from genomic DNA by means of the immunoSEQ Assay, a bias-controlled multiplex PCR. The authors' pipeline ran thus. Nucleated cell counts per sample were estimated from amplification of reference gene primers within the assay. To quantify the absolute abundance of each unique TCRbeta CDR3 rearrangement, sequence reads were collapsed and filtered. For each sample, productive Simpson clonality was calculated by taking the square root of Simpson's diversity index across productive rearrangements. The immuneACCESS repertoire file appears here via TCRdb, limited to in-frame rearrangements. These files lack a portion of the clones; in checked studies, under half of the deficit traces to unresolved V genes, and the cause of the others is not known. V and J calls and clone size are copied from that table; D and trimming were computed from the DNA. This sample has about 27,000 clones in its table, and 88% of those were observed once. The leading ten clones occupy approximately 8% of the sample.

The germline V gene supplies CDR1 SGHDT and CDR2 YYEEEE. A distance of 9 bases separates the germline ends of V and J, which lose 1 base and 4 bases respectively. Its CDR3 holds 14 amino acids, cysteine through phenylalanine. Only the CDR3 portion is preserved as DNA: 42 bases, with reading frame beginning at the first base. The sample consisted of peripheral blood. The TCR originated in a woman in her 50s with active COVID-19. The sequence joins TRBV5-6 to TRBJ1-3; TRBD1 could be the D gene, as 5 bases match. This receptor carries the CDR3 CASSLTGLGNTIYF. The nucleotide sequence is TGTGCCAGCAGCTTGACAGGCCTCGGAAACACCATATATTTT.